The 12 T cell receptor beta chains listed next were all sequenced from one sample in a study of post-analysis software for immune sequencing data. Unique molecular identifiers tagged the TCR beta cDNA libraries. MiXCR, run by TCRdb on the PCR reads, gives a single entry per CDR3 protein. The data contain 350,000 to 500,000 distinct CDR3 sequences, roughly 40% of them singletons. For these TCRs, the target antigens are not known. General study results and limits: TRBV5-6, TRBV5-1 and TRBV20-1 belonged to a set of about 5 TRBV segments that were more frequent in patients than controls.

The sequenced sample consisted of blood. The receptor set was obtained from a girl aged 2-15 years with multiple sclerosis.

The CDR3 spells CASSPIGQVYSNQPQHF. In DNA, the CDR3 is TGTGCCAGCAGCCCCATTGGACAGGTCTATAGCAATCAGCCCCAGCATTTT. V and J are TRBV16 and TRBJ1-5; 7 bases agree with TRBD1. In germline, CDR1 is KGHSY, CDR2 FQNENV. J was trimmed by 0 bases and V by 4 bases; bases with no gene match: 9. This CDR3 spans 17 amino acids. Using reference TRBV16 and TRBJ1-5 for the parts outside the CDR3, the full variable domain is GEEVAQTPKHLVRGEGQKAKLYCAPIKGHSYVFWYQQVLKNEFKFLISFQNENVFDETGMPKERFSAKCLPNSPCSLEIQATKLEDSAVYFCASSPIGQVYSNQPQHFGDGTRLSIL.

J is TRBJ1-2 and V is TRBV7-2, with TRBD1 matching over 9 bases. There are 16 residues in the CDR3. V gave up 5 bases and J gave up 7 bases; unmatched junction bases: 14. Germline V gene data show CDR1 as SGHTA and CDR2 as FQGNSA. The CDR3 here is CASSLHHRGLASGYTF. In DNA, the CDR3 is TGTGCCAGCAGCCTGCACCACAGGGGGCTTGCAAGTGGCTACACCTTC.

The DNA of the CDR3 is TGCAGCGTTGTACGGGGCTACGAGCAGTACTTC. Protein sequence: CSVVRGYEQYF. The gene calls are TRBV29-1 and TRBJ2-7; tentatively, D is TRBD2 (5 bases). V lost 4 bases, J lost 3 bases, and 7 bases lay in between. The CDR3 is made up of 11 amino acids. Germline CDR1 is SQVTM and CDR2 is ANQGSEA.

The chain is built from TRBV5-5 and TRBJ1-5; D perhaps matches TRBD1 (6 bases). The CDR3 is made up of 14 amino acids. Trimming took off 0 bases at V and 5 bases at J, with 9 bases between the two ends. From germline, CDR1 is SGHKS and CDR2 YYEKEE (reference sequence). CDR3 in amino acids: CASSLVPGDQPQHF. CDR3 DNA: TGTGCCAGCAGCTTGGTACCAGGGGATCAGCCCCAGCATTTT.

The sample holds a few counts of this clonotype. This CDR3 reads CASSTRRPNRGAGANVLTF. The CDR3 bases are TGTGCCAGCAGCACCCGACGCCCGAACAGGGGTGCAGGGGCCAACGTCCTGACTTTC. The chain recombines TRBV7-2 with TRBJ2-6, with 7 positions matching TRBD1. This CDR3 has 19 amino acids. The germline V gene encodes CDR1 SGHTA and CDR2 FQGNSA. V was pared by 5 bases and J by 4 bases, with 17 bases of the junction left unmatched.

V is TRBV7-2 and J is TRBJ1-2; D uncertain. The CDR3 is 14 amino acids. V gave up 3 bases and J gave up 0 bases, with 8 bases separating them. CDR1 SGHTA and CDR2 FQGNSA come from the germline V gene. CDR3 amino acids: CASSLFDTNYGYTF. The CDR3 DNA is TGTGCCAGCAGCTTGTTTGACACTAACTATGGCTACACCTTC.

This clonotype was observed a handful of times. Its ends do not fully match the called genes, so a read error is possible. The V call is TRBV7-7, the J call TRBJ2-1; 11 bases align to TRBD2. CDR3 size: 16 residues. Germline V gives CDR1 SSHAT, CDR2 FNYEAQ (reference sequence). The CDR3 protein is CASSLTSGDLYNEQFF. The DNA of the CDR3 is TGTGCTAGCAGCCTGACTAGCGGGGACCTTTACAATGAGCAGTTCTTC.

The rearrangement uses TRBV7-2 and TRBJ2-5; 9 bases map to TRBD1. Near its end, the DNA agrees better with TRBJ2-7, so the J call may be wrong. Germline lookup yields CDR1 SGHTA and CDR2 FQGNSA. The CDR3 is 14 amino acids. Here the CDR3 reads CASSLDRGLYEQYF. In nucleotides, the CDR3 is TGTGCCAGCAGCTTGGACAGGGGCCTTTACGAGCAGTACTTC.

The chain joins TRBV6-5 to TRBJ2-2; 7 bases agree with TRBD2. Germline V gene data show CDR1 as MNHEY and CDR2 as SVGAGI. The CDR3 is 18 residues long. Trimming at V came to 0 bases and at J to 6 bases, leaving 13 bases not matched to a gene. CDR3 loop: CASSYSPPGRVVAGELFF. The CDR3 coding sequence is TGTGCCAGCAGTTACTCCCCACCGGGGAGGGTCGTAGCCGGGGAGCTGTTTTTT.

V gene TRBV20-1 combines with J gene TRBJ2-1; D gene uncertain. The V gene lost 5 bases and the J gene lost 12 bases, with 17 bases spanning the gap. The CDR3 is made up of 12 amino acids. The germline V gene has CDR1 DFQATT and CDR2 SNEGSKA (reference sequence). The CDR3 DNA reads TGCAGTGCTTTAAACCGACCCCTCGGGCAGTTCTTC. As protein: CSALNRPLGQFF.

This chain uses TRBV12-3 or TRBV12-4 with TRBJ2-2; 12 nucleotides agree with TRBD1. J gave up 5 bases and V 6 bases, and 10 bases lay outside the gene matches. This CDR3 region has 17 residues. CDR3: CASSITLGQGATGELFF. CDR3 nucleotide sequence: TGTGCCAGCAGCATTACCCTGGGACAGGGGGCGACCGGGGAGCTGTTTTTT.

The V call is TRBV3-1, the J call TRBJ2-1; 7 bases match TRBD1. The CDR3 runs 16 residues. Germline loops: CDR1 LGHDT, CDR2 YNNKEL (reference sequence). V trimming: 1 base; J trimming: 3 bases; junction bases outside the gene matches: 6. CDR3 protein: CASSQGGWTGYNEQFF. CDR3 sequence (DNA): TGTGCCAGCAGCCAAGGTGGCTGGACAGGCTACAATGAGCAGTTCTTC.